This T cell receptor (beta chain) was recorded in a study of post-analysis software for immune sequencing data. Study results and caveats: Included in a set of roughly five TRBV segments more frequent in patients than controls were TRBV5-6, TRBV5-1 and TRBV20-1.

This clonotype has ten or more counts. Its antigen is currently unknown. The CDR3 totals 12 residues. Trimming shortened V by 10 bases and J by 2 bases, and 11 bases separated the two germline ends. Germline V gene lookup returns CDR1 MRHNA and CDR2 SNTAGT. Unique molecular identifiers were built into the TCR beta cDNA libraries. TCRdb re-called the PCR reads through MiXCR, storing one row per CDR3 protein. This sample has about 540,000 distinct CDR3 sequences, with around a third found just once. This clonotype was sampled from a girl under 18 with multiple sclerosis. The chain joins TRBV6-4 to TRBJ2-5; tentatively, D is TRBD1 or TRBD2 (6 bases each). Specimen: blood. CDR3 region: CATPGAQETQYF. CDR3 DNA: TGTGCCACCCCGGGGGCTCAAGAGACCCAGTACTTC.